This TCR beta chain derives from a study of cytomegalovirus exposure and HLA in healthy donors. Amplification used 60 Vbeta primers and 13 Jbeta primers. Clones were read by immunoSEQ multiplex PCR, and TCRdb kept only the in-frame ones, dropping some. The sample records about 190,000 clones, around 77% being singletons. In regard to this clone: Its antigen is undetermined.

Deletions cut 3 bases from V and 0 bases from J, with 9 bases between. The CDR3 runs to 15 residues. Per the germline V gene, CDR1 is MNHNS and CDR2 is SASEGT. General study points: Most sequenced TCRs were rare (though some public TCRs occurred in many donors).

The sequencing input was PBMCs. This TCR came from a woman between 18 and 29 years old in good health and CMV-seronegative. J is TRBJ2-1 and V is TRBV6-1, with D tentatively TRBD1 (5 bases). The CDR3 sequence is CASSEWTSSYNEQFF. The CDR3 bases are TGTGCCAGCAGTGAGTGGACATCCTCCTACAATGAGCAGTTCTTC.